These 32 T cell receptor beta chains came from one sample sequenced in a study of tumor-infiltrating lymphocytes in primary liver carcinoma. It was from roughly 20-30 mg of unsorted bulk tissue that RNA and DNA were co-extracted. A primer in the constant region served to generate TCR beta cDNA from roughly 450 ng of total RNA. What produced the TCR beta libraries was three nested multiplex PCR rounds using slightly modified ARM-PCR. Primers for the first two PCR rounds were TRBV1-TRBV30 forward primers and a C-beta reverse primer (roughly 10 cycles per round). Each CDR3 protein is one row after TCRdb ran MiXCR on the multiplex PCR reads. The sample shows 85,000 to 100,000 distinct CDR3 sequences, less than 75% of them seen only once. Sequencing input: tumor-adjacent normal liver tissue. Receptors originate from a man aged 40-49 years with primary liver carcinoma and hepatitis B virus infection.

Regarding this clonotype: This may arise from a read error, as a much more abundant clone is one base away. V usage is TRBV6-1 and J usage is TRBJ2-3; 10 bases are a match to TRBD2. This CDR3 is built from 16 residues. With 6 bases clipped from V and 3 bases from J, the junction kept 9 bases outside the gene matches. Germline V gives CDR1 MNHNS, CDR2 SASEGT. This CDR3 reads CASRASGRLTTDTQYF. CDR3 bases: TGTGCCAGCAGGGCTAGCGGGAGACTAACTACAGATACGCAGTATTTT.

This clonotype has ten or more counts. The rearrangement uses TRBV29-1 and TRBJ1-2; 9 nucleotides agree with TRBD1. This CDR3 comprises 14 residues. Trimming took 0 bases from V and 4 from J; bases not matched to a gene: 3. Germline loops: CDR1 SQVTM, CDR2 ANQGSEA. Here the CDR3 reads CSVEDWDRVYGYTF. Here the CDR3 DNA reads TGCAGCGTTGAAGATTGGGACAGGGTCTATGGCTACACCTTC. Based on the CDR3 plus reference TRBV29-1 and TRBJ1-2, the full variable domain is SAVISQKPSRDICQRGTSLTIQCQVDSQVTMMFWYRQQPGQSLTLIATANQGSEATYESGFVIDKFPISRPNLTFSTLTVSNMSPEDSSIYLCSVEDWDRVYGYTFGSGTRLTVV.

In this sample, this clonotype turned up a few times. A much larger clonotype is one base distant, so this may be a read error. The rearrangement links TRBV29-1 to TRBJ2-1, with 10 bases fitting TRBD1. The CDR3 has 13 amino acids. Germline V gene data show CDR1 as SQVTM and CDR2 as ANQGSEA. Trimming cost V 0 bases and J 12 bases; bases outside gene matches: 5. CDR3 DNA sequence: TGCAGCGTTGAAGATTTTGGACAGGGGGGGCAGTTCTTC. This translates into CSVEDFGQGGQFF.

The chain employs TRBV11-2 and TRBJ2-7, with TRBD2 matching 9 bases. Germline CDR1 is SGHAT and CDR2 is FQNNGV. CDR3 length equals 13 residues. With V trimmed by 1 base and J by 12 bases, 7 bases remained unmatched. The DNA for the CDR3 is TGTGCCAGCAGCTTAGGAGGAGGCGGGAGGGGGTACTTC. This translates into CASSLGGGGRGYF. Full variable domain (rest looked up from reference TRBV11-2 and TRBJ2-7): EAGVAQSPRYKIIEKRQSVAFWCNPISGHATLYWYQQILGQGPKLLIQFQNNGVVDDSQLPKDRFSAERLKGVDSTLKIQPAKLEDSAVYLCASSLGGGGRGYFGPGTRLTVT.

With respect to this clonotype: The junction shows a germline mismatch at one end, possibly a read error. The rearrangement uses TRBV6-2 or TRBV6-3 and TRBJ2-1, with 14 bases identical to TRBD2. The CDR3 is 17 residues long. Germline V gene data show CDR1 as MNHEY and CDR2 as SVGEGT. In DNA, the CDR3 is TGTGCCAGCAATTACTCGGGACTAGCGGGGGCCTACAATGAGCAGTTCTTC. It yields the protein CASNYSGLAGAYNEQFF.

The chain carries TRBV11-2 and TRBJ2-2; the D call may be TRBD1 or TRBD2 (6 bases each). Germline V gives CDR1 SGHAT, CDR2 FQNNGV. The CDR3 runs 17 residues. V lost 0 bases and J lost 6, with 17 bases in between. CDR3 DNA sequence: TGTGCCAGCAGCTTAGATGCAAGCCAGGGGACTGCCGGGGAGCTGTTTTTT. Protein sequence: CASSLDASQGTAGELFF.

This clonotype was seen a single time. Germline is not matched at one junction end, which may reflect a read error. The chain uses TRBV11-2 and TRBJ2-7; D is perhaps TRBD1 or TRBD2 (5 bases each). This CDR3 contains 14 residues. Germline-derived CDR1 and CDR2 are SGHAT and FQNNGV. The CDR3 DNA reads TGTGTCAGCAGGCCGGGACCAGGAGCCTGCGAGCAGTACTTC. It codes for CVSRPGPGACEQYF.

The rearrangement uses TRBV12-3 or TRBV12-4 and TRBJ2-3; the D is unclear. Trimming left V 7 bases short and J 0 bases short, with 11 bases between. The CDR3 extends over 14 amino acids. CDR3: CASKEILSTDTQYF. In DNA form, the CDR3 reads TGTGCCAGCAAAGAGATTCTGAGCACAGATACGCAGTATTTT.

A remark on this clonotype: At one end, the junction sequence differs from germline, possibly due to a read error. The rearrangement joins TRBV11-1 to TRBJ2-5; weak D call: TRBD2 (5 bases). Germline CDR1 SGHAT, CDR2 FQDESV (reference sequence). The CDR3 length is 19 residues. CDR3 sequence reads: CGSSPPPEVMKGFQETQYF. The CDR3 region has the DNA TGTGGCAGCAGCCCGCCCCCGGAGGTCATGAAGGGCTTCCAAGAGACCCAGTACTTC. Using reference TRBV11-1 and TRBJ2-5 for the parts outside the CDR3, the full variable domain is EAEVAQSPRYKITEKSQAVAFWCDPISGHATLYWYRQILGQGPELLVQFQDESVVDDSQLPKDRFSAERLKGVDSTLKIQPAELGDSAMYLCGSSPPPEVMKGFQETQYFGPGTRLLVL.

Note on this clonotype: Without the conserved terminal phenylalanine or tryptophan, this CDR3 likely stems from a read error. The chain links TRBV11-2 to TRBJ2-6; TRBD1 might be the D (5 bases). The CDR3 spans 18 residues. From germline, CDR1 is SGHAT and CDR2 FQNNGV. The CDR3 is CASNLGPGHSFGANVLTI. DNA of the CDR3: TGTGCCAGCAACTTAGGGCCAGGGCACAGCTTTGGGGCCAACGTCCTGACTATC.

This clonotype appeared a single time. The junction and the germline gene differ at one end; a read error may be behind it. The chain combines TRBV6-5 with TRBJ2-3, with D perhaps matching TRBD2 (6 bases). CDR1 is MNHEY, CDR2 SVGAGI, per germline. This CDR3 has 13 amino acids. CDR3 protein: CASSYSGEDTRYF. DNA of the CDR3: TGTGCCAGCAGTTACTCGGGGGAGGATACGCGGTATTTT.

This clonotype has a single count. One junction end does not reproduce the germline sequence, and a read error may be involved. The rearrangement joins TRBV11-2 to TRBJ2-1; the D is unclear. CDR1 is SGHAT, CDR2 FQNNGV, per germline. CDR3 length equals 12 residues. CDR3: CASGFLPNEQFF. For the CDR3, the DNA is TGTGCCAGCGGCTTCTTACCCAATGAGCAGTTCTTC.

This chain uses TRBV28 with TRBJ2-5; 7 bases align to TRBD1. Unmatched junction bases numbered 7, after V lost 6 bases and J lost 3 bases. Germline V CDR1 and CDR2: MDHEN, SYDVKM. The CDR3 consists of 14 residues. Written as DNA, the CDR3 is TGTGCCAGCAGGTTTGGGGACAGAGAAGAGACCCAGTACTTC. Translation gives CASRFGDREETQYF.

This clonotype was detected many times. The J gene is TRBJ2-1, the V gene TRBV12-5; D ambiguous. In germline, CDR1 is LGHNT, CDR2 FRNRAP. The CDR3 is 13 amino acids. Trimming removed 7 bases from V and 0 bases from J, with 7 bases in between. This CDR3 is CASVGSSYNEQFF. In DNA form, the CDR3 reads TGTGCTAGTGTTGGTTCCTCCTACAATGAGCAGTTCTTC.

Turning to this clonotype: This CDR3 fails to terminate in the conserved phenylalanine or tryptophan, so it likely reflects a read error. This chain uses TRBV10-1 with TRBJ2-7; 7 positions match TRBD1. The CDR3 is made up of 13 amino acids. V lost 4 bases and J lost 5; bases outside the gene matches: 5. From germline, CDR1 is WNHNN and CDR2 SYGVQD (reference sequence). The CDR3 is CASSGGTDNEQYL. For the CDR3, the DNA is TGCGCCAGCAGTGGGGGGACAGACAACGAGCAGTACTTA.

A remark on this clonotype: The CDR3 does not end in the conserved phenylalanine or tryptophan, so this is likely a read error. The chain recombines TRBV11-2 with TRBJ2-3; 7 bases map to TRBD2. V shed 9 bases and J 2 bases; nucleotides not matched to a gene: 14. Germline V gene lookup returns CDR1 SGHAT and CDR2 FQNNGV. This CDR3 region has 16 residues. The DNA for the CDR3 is TGTGCCAGTGAAGACGGGGGGAGAAGACTCACAGATACGCAGTATTAT. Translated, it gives CASEDGGRRLTDTQYY.

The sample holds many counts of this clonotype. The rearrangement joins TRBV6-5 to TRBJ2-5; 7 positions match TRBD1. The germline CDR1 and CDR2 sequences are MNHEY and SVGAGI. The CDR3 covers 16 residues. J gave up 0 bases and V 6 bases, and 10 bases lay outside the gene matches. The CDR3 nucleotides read TGTGCCAGCAGACGAACAGGGGTTGGGTACCAAGAGACCCAGTACTTC. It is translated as CASRRTGVGYQETQYF.

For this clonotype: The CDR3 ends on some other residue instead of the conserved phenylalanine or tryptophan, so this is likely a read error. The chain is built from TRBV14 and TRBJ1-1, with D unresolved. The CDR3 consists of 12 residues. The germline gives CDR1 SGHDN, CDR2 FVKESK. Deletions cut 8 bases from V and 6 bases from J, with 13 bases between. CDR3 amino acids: CASFQDRAEAFV. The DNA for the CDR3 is TGTGCCAGCTTCCAAGACCGGGCTGAAGCTTTCGTT.

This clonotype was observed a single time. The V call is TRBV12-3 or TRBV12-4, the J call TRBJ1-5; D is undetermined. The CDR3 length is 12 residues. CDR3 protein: CTNSTTLEPQHF. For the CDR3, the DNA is TGTACCAACAGTACCACTCTGGAGCCCCAGCATTTT.

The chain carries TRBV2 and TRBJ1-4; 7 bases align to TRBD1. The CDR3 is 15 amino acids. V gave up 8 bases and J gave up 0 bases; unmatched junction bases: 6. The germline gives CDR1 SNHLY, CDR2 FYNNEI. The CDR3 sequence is CASGRDRATNEKLFF. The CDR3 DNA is TGTGCCAGCGGCCGGGACAGAGCAACTAATGAAAAACTGTTTTTT.

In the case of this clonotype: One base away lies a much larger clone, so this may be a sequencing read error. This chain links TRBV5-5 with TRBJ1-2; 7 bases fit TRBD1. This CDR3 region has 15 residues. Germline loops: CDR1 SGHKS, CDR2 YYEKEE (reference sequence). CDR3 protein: CANSLQGTAYGGYTF. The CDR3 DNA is TGTGCCAACAGCTTGCAGGGGACAGCTTACGGTGGCTACACCTTC.

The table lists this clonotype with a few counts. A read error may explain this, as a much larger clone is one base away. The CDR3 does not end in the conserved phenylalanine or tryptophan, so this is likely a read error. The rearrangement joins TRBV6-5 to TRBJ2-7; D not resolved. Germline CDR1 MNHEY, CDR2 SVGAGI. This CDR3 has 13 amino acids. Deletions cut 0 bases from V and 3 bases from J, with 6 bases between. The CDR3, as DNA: TGTGCCAGCAGTTACTCGGCAGACTACGAGCAGTACCTC. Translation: CASSYSADYEQYL.

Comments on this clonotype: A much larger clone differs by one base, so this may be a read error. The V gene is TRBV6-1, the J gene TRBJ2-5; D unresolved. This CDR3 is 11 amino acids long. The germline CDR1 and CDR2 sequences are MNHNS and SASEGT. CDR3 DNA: TGTGCCAGCAGTGCCGAAGAGATCCAGTACTTC. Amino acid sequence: CASSAEEIQYF.

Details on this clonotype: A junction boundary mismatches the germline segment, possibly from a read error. CDR3 in amino acids: CASSSLASYNEQYF. The CDR3 bases are TGTGCCAGTAGTTCACTAGCTTCCTACAACGAGCAGTACTTC. The chain is built from TRBV6-5 and TRBJ2-1; possibly TRBD2 for D (6 bases). The end of the DNA is better explained by TRBJ2-7, so the J call may be wrong. Germline CDR1 and CDR2: MNHEY and SVGAGI. The CDR3 runs 14 residues.

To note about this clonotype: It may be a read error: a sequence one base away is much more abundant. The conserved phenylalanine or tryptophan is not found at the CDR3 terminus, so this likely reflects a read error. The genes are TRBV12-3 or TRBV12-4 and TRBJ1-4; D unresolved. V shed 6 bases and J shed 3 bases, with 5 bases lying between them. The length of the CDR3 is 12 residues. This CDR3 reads CASRASNEKLFS. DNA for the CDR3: TGTGCCAGCAGAGCCTCTAATGAAAAACTGTTTTCT.

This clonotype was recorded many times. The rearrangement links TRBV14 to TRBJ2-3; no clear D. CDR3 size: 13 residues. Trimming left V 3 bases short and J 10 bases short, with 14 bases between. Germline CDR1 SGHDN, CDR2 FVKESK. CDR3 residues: CASSHLRQSPQYF. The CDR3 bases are TGTGCCAGCAGCCACCTCCGACAATCACCGCAGTATTTT.

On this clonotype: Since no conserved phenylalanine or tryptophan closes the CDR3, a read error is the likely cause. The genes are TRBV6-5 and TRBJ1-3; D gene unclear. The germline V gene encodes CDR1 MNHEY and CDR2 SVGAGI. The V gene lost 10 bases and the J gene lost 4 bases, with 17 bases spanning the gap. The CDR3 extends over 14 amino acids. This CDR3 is CAIRLTATGNTIYS. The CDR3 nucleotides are TGTGCCATCAGACTAACGGCGACAGGAAACACCATATATTCT.

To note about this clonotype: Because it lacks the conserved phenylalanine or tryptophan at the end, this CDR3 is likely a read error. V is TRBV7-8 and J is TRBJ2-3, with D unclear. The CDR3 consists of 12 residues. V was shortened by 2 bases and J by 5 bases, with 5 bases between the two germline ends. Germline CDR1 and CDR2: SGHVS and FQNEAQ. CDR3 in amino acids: CASSLQLDTQYS. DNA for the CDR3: TGTGCCAGCAGCTTACAATTAGATACGCAGTATTCT.

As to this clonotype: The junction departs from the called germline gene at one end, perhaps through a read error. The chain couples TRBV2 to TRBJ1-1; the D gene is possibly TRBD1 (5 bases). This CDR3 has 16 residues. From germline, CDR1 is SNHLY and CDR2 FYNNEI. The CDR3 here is CASGGVEGLRNTEAFF. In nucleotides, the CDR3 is TGTGCCAGCGGGGGAGTCGAAGGATTACGGAACACTGAGGCTTTCTTT.

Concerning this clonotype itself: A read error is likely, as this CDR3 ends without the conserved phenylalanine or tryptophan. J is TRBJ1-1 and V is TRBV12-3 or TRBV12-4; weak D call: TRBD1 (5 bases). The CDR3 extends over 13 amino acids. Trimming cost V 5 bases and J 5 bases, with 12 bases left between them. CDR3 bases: TGTGCCAGCAGTGTGACAGTGTTGACTGAAGCTTTCTCT. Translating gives CASSVTVLTEAFS.

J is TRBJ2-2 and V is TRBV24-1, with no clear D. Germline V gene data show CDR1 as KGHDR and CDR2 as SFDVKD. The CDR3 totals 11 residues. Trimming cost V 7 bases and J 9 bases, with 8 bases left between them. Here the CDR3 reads CATRAAWELFF. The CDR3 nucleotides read TGTGCCACCAGGGCTGCCTGGGAGCTGTTTTTT.

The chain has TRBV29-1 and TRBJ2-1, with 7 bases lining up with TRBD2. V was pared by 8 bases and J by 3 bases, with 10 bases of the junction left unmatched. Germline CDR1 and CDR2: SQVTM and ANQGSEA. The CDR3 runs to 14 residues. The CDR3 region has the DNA TGCAGCACTCTTCCTAGCGGAGGCTACAATGAGCAGTTCTTC. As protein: CSTLPSGGYNEQFF.